These 21 T cell receptor beta chains were sequenced from one sample in a study of CD8 T cells in ankylosing spondylitis. TCRdb called the 5' RACE reads again in MiXCR, with one record for every CDR3 protein. The sample yields around 250,000 distinct CDR3 sequences, about 20% seen once. Sequenced: blood, either unsorted or a sorted T cell fraction (not recorded which). These receptors were obtained from a male donor with ankylosing spondylitis or in good health (not recorded which).

In this sample, this clonotype turned up many times. The chain couples TRBV6-4 to TRBJ2-3, with D possibly matching TRBD2 (5 bases). The CDR3 loop spans 15 amino acids. Germline loops: CDR1 MRHNA, CDR2 SNTAGT. V was cut by 5 bases and J by 1 base, with 13 bases left in between. The CDR3 bases are TGTGCCAGCAGTCCTGTGGGGAGCGGCACAGATACGCAGTATTTT. It codes for CASSPVGSGTDTQYF.

Points on this clonotype: A single base separates this from a much larger clone, so it may be a read error. The chain carries TRBV24-1 and TRBJ2-5; D is possibly TRBD1 or TRBD2 (5 bases each). The CDR3 spans 13 residues. From germline, CDR1 is KGHDR and CDR2 SFDVKD. CDR3 region: CATSDLGEENQYF. The CDR3 DNA reads TGTGCCACCAGTGACCTGGGGGAAGAGAACCAGTACTTC.

The chain couples TRBV12-3 or TRBV12-4 to TRBJ2-2, with D perhaps matching TRBD1 or TRBD2 (6 bases each). V was cut by 6 bases and J by 4 bases, with 15 bases left in between. The CDR3 is 15 amino acids. Written as DNA, the CDR3 is TGTGCCAGCAGCCCCACGGGGGCGCGCACCGGGGAGCTGTTTTTT. It is translated as CASSPTGARTGELFF.

The V and J genes are TRBV20-1 and TRBJ2-1, with TRBD2 identical over 8 bases. The CDR3 runs 14 residues. Trimming took 5 bases from V and 7 from J; bases not matched to a gene: 10. Looked up from germline, CDR1 is DFQATT and CDR2 is SNEGSKA (reference sequence). The DNA of the CDR3 is TGCAGTGCTGGATGGGGGGGACTAGGGAATGAGCAGTTCTTC. This encodes CSAGWGGLGNEQFF.

The table lists this clonotype with many counts. The chain is built from TRBV5-6 and TRBJ2-2, with no clear D. Germline V gene lookup returns CDR1 SGHDT and CDR2 YYEEEE. The CDR3 is 11 residues long. V was shortened by 2 bases and J by 6 bases, with 2 bases between the two germline ends. This CDR3 is CASSFAGELFF. CDR3 nucleotide sequence: TGTGCCAGCAGCTTCGCCGGGGAGCTGTTTTTT.

This clonotype occurred a few times. Written as DNA, the CDR3 is TGTGCCAGCAGCGTAGTAATGAGGCAGAAGAACACTGAAGCTTTCTTT. Encoded protein: CASSVVMRQKNTEAFF. The gene calls are TRBV9 and TRBJ1-1; D is undetermined. The length of the CDR3 is 16 residues. V was pared by 0 bases and J by 1 base, with 13 bases between. CDR1 and CDR2 from the germline V gene are SGDLS and YYNGEE.

This clonotype was detected a few times. This chain connects TRBV5-1 to TRBJ2-5, with 7 nucleotides matching TRBD1. This CDR3 is 14 amino acids long. J was trimmed by 5 bases and V by 4 bases; bases with no gene match: 8. Germline CDR1 and CDR2: SGHRS and YFSETQ. The CDR3 DNA follows: TGCGCCAGCAGCCCGAAACAGGGGATGGAGACCCAGTACTTC. Translated, it gives CASSPKQGMETQYF.

This clonotype has just one count. The chain couples TRBV12-3 or TRBV12-4 to TRBJ2-3, with D unresolved. The CDR3 runs to 13 residues. V gave up 3 bases and J gave up 3 bases, with 7 bases separating them. The CDR3 protein is CASSFLVTDTQYF. Written as DNA, the CDR3 is TGTGCCAGCAGTTTCCTCGTTACAGATACGCAGTATTTT.

The gene calls are TRBV27 and TRBJ2-4; no firm D call. CDR1 is MNHEY and CDR2 is SMNVEV in the germline V gene (reference sequence). CDR3 length equals 15 residues. V was shortened by 0 bases and J by 8 bases, with 14 bases between the two germline ends. The CDR3 DNA reads as TGTGCCAGCAGTTTATCGCGATCTAGTGCTTACATTCAGTACTTC. Amino acids: CASSLSRSSAYIQYF.

A few counts support this clonotype. This sequence joins TRBV30 and TRBJ2-1; a possible D gene is TRBD2 (6 bases). CDR3 length: 19 residues. Deletions cut 0 bases from V and 4 bases from J, with 25 bases between. The germline V gene encodes CDR1 GTSNPN and CDR2 SVGIG (reference sequence). In nucleotides, the CDR3 is TGTGCCTGGAGTGTAGGATTTGGGGGAGGTGAAGAGGAGTACAATGAGCAGTTCTTC. Protein product: CAWSVGFGGGEEEYNEQFF.

The chain carries TRBV12-3 or TRBV12-4 and TRBJ1-1, with a weak D call TRBD1 (5 bases). This CDR3 region has 16 residues. V shed 3 bases and J shed 0 bases, with 14 bases lying between them. The CDR3 DNA is TGTGCCAGCAGTTTTAGGGGCCCAGGTTTGAACACTGAAGCTTTCTTT. It specifies CASSFRGPGLNTEAFF.

The rearrangement uses TRBV5-1 and TRBJ1-1; the D gene is possibly TRBD1 (5 bases). CDR1 is SGHRS and CDR2 is YFSETQ in the germline V gene. V gave up 0 bases and J gave up 4 bases, with 10 bases separating them. The CDR3 consists of 14 residues. CDR3 nucleotides: TGCGCCAGCAGCTTGGTAGCTACAGGCACTGAAGCTTTCTTT. Translated, it gives CASSLVATGTEAFF.

This clonotype was counted only a few times. CDR3 sequence reads: CSARERDRGSGNTIYF. CDR3 sequence (DNA): TGCAGTGCTAGAGAGCGGGACAGGGGAAGTGGAAACACCATATATTTT. The rearrangement uses TRBV20-1 and TRBJ1-3; TRBD1 matches at 10 bases. Germline-derived CDR1 and CDR2 are DFQATT and SNEGSKA (reference sequence). There are 16 residues in the CDR3. Unmatched junction bases numbered 5, after V lost 0 bases and J lost 3 bases.

There are a few counts of this clonotype. This chain connects TRBV10-2 to TRBJ2-7; D is uncertain. Looked up from germline, CDR1 is WSHSY and CDR2 is SAAADI. Trimming left V 4 bases short and J 0 bases short, with 13 bases between. The CDR3 has 15 amino acids. DNA for the CDR3: TGCGCCAGCAGTGGGTCGCCGGGCAGCTCCTACGAGCAGTACTTC. Its protein product is CASSGSPGSSYEQYF.

V usage is TRBV6-2 or TRBV6-3 and J usage is TRBJ2-1; 15 bases are a match to TRBD2. Per the germline V gene, CDR1 is MNHEY and CDR2 is SVGEGT. The CDR3 is 19 amino acids. Trimming removed 4 bases from V and 3 bases from J; junction bases left unmatched: 10. Here the CDR3 DNA reads TGTGCCAGCAGTTGGCCCCGGACTAGCGGGAGGGCTTTCTACAATGAGCAGTTCTTC. It encodes CASSWPRTSGRAFYNEQFF.

This clonotype came up a few times. CDR3 sequence reads: CASSPWAETSTDTQYF. DNA for the CDR3: TGTGCCAGCAGCCCCTGGGCGGAAACTAGCACAGATACGCAGTATTTT. The rearrangement uses TRBV7-9 and TRBJ2-3; D not certain. The germline V and J ends were trimmed by 5 bases and 0 bases, with 15 bases remaining between them. Germline lookup yields CDR1 SEHNR and CDR2 FQNEAQ (reference sequence). The CDR3 extends over 16 amino acids.

The gene calls are TRBV29-1 and TRBJ1-1, with D perhaps TRBD1 (5 bases). V was cut by 7 bases and J by 1 base, with 13 bases left in between. The CDR3 consists of 13 residues. Per germline, CDR1 SQVTM and CDR2 ANQGSEA. CDR3 protein: CSGDGWENTEAFF. In DNA form, the CDR3 reads TGCAGCGGGGACGGATGGGAGAACACTGAAGCTTTCTTT.

This clonotype was seen more than once but under ten times. The gene calls are TRBV6-2 or TRBV6-3 and TRBJ2-5; D uncertain. The CDR3 runs to 15 residues. From germline, CDR1 is MNHEY and CDR2 SVGEGT. The V end lost 2 bases, the J end lost 1 base, and 11 bases lay between the germline ends. CDR3 DNA sequence: TGTGCCAGCAGTTACCTCGTGGAGTTCCAAGAGACCCAGTACTTC. Amino acids: CASSYLVEFQETQYF.

This clonotype appeared a few times. The V gene is TRBV19, the J gene TRBJ2-3; 7 nucleotides match TRBD1. V lost 6 bases and J lost 1; bases outside the gene matches: 4. The CDR3 runs to 14 residues. Germline V gene lookup returns CDR1 LNHDA and CDR2 SQIVND (reference sequence). CDR3 nucleotides: TGTGCCAGTAGACGAGGGGGCGGCACAGATACGCAGTATTTT. This translates into CASRRGGGTDTQYF.

This clonotype was picked up a small number of times. This chain joins TRBV27 and TRBJ2-1; 10 nucleotides line up with TRBD2. Germline assignment: CDR1 MNHEY and CDR2 SMNVEV (reference sequence). This CDR3 has 15 residues. The trim removed 2 bases at V and 8 bases at J, leaving 6 bases unmatched. CDR3 nucleotides: TGTGCCAGCAGTTTAAGGCTAGCGGGAGTTCATGAGCAGTTCTTC. Translating gives CASSLRLAGVHEQFF.

This sequence joins TRBV20-1 and TRBJ2-7; 8 bases fit TRBD2. This CDR3 has 16 residues. The V gene end was trimmed by 0 bases and the J gene end by 0 bases; junction bases not matched to a gene: 7. Germline V gene data show CDR1 as DFQATT and CDR2 as SNEGSKA (reference sequence). The CDR3 region has the DNA TGCAGTGCTAGAGATTTCGAGCGGGAGTTCTCCTACGAGCAGTACTTC. Translated, it gives CSARDFEREFSYEQYF.